This note documents a single T cell receptor (beta chain) sequence. Antigen unknown. The assay was immunoSEQ multiplex PCR, and TCRdb's table has in-frame clones only and misses some. Altogether more than 90,000 clones are present, more than 70% being singletons, with the ten largest covering 1.5% to 2%. From germline, CDR1 is SGHDN and CDR2 FVKESK. Trimming shortened V by 3 bases and J by 5 bases, and 17 bases separated the two germline ends. This CDR3 is built from 16 residues. The sample belongs to a study of fetal regulatory T cell absence and autoimmunity. Study in general: Exocrine pancreas autoimmunity occurred in IPEX patients lacking clinical diabetes.

General study points: In IPEX syndrome, oligoclonal enrichment was read as supporting prenatal antigen-driven autoimmunity in the pancreas. Some top pancreas TCR clones were over 95-fold enriched versus cord blood.

This clonotype was obtained from a male donor with IPEX syndrome. Sequencing input: pancreas tissue. The rearrangement joins TRBV14 to TRBJ1-5; D not resolved. CDR3 DNA: TGTGCCAGCAGCCACTCCCGAGAGGGCCGCGATCAGCCCCAGCATTTT. Translated, it gives CASSHSREGRDQPQHF.